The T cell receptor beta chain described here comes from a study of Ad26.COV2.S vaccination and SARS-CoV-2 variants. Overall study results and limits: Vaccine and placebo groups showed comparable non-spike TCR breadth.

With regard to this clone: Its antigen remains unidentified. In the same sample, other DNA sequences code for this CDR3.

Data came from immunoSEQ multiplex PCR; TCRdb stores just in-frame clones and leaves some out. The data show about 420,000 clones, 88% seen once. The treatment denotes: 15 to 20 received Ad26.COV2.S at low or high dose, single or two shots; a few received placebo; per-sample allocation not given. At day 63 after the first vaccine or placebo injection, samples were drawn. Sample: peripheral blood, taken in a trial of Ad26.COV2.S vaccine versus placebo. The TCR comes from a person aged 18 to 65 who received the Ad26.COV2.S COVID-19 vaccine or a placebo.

The CDR3 loop reads CAWSLGQGDQPQHF. The CDR3 coding sequence is TGTGCCTGGAGTCTAGGACAGGGCGATCAGCCCCAGCATTTT. This rearrangement joins TRBV30 to TRBJ1-5, with 8 bases lining up with TRBD1. This CDR3 contains 14 residues. The germline CDR1 and CDR2 sequences are GTSNPN and SVGIG (reference sequence). V lost 2 bases and J lost 5; bases outside the gene matches: 5.